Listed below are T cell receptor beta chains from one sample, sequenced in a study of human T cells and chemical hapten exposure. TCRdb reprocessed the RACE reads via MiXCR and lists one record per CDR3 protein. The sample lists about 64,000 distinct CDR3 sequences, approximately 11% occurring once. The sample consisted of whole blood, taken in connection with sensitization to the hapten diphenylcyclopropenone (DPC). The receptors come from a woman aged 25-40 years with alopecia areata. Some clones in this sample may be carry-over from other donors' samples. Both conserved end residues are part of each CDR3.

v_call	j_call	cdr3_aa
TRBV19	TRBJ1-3	CASSQPRTGTTGNTIYF
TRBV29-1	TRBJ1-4	CSVKKSGTGNEKLFF
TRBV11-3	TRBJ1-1	CASSLALGIEAFF
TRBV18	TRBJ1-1	CASSPNRGPGNTEAFF
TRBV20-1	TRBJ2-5	CSARVETQYF
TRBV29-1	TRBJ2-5	CSVDRMYQETQYF
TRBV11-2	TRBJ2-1	CASNTRTSGRDEQFF
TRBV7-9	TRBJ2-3	CASSLSLDVTDTQYF
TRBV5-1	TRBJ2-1	CASSPNLDNEQFF
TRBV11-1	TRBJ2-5	CASSQDRYQETQYF
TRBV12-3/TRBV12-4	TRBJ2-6	CASSGTGTGANVLTF
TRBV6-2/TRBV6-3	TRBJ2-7	CASSPPGADRIYEQYF
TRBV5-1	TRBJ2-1	CASSLGLAGYNEQFF
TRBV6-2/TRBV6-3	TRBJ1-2	CASRFSGTAEAYGYTF
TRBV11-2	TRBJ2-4	CAPLSLKLGDIQYF
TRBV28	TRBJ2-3	CASSPGAGTQYF
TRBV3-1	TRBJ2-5	CASNWQGQETQYF
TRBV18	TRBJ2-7	CASSPLGPGRGLYEQYF
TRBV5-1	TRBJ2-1	CASSPSDYGGGNEQFF
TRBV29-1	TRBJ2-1	CSVVGGLAVYNEQFF
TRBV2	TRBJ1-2	CASRITYGYTF
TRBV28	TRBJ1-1	CASSRGGMNTEAFF
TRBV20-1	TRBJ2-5	CSVPARLAVPGTQYF
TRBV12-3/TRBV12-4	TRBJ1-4	CASSLTQANEKLFF
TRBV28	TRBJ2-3	CASSSRGLPDTQYF
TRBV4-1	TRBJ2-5	CASSQEASGGQETQYF
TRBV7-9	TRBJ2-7	CASSLGVDTYEQYF
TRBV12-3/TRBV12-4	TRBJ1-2	CASSLAGPSYGYTF
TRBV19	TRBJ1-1	CASSIYTANTEAFF
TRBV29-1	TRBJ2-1	CSVGERDGQFF
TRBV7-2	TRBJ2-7	CASSLAGTRSYEQYF
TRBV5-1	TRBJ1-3	CASSLGGHNGNTIYF
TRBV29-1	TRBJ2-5	CSVASIAGEGETQYF
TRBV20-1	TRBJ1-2	CSARGTAINYGYTF
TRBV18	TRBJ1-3	CASSPQEGSVAPGNTIYF
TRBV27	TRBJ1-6	CASSLSRSSYNSPLHF
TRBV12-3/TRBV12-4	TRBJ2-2	CASSSGTGGSGELFF
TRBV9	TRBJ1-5	CASSRQGGEYQPQHF
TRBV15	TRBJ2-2	CATSRVMGELFF
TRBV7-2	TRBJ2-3	CASSSAAPDTQYF
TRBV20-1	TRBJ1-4	CSASYGTVNEKLFF
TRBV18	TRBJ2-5	CASSPIGQGQETQYF
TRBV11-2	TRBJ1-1	CASSLTRSAEAFF
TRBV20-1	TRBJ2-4	CSAGEGAKDIQYF
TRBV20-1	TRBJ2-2	CSASGLPDTGELFF
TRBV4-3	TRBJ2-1	CASSRRLAGGTRGDEQFF
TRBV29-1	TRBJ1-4	CSVEGGTNEKLFF
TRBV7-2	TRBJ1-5	CASSLVADQPQHF
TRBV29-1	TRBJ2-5	CSVETAEETQYF
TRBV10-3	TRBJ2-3	CAIMGGSTDTQYF
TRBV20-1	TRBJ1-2	CSARVTDRYGYTF
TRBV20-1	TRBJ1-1	CSAPTNSFGRMNTEAFF
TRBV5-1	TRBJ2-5	CASSLGTAQETQYF